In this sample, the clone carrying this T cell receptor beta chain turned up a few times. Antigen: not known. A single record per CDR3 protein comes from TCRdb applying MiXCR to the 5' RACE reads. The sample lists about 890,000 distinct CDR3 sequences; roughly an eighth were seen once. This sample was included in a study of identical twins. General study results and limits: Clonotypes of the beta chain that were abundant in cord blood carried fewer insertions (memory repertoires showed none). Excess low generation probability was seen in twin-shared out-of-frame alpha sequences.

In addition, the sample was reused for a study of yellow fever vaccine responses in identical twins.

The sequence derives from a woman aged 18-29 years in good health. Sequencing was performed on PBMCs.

The CDR3 DNA reads TGTGCCAGCGGTTACCAAACAGGGGGCTCAGACGAGCAGTACTTC. Encoded protein: CASGYQTGGSDEQYF. The gene calls are TRBV28 and TRBJ2-7, with 9 bases fitting TRBD1. V lost 8 bases, J lost 5 bases, and 13 bases stayed unmatched. Looked up from germline, CDR1 is MDHEN and CDR2 is SYDVKM. The CDR3 is 15 amino acids.